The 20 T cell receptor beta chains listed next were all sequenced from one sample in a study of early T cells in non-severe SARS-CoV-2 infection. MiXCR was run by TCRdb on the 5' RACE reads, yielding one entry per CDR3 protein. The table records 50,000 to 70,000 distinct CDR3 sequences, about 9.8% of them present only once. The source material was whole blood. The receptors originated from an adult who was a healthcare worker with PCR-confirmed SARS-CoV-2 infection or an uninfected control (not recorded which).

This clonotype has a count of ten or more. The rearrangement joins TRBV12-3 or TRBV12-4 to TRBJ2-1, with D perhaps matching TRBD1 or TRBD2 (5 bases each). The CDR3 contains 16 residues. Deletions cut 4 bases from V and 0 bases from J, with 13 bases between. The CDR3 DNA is TGTGCCAGCAGTTCGGCCGGGACGGTCTCCTACAATGAGCAGTTCTTC. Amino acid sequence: CASSSAGTVSYNEQFF.

CDR3 DNA sequence: TGTGCCAGTAGTACCACGGCGGGAGGGTTAGATACGCAGTATTTT. It codes for CASSTTAGGLDTQYF. This chain joins TRBV19 and TRBJ2-3, with 9 nucleotides matching TRBD2. V was pared by 4 bases and J by 5 bases, with 7 bases of the junction left unmatched. Germline V CDR1 and CDR2: LNHDA, SQIVND (reference sequence). CDR3 length equals 15 residues.

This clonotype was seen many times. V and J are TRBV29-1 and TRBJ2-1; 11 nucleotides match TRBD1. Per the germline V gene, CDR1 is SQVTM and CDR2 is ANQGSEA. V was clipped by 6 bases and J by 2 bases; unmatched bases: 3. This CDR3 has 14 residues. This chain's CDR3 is CSVGTGGPYNEQFF. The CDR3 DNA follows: TGCAGCGTCGGGACAGGGGGGCCCTACAATGAGCAGTTCTTC.

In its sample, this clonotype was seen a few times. CDR3 in amino acids: CSASRTVPSYEQYF. CDR3 DNA: TGCAGTGCTAGTAGGACGGTCCCTTCCTACGAGCAGTACTTC. The J gene is TRBJ2-7, the V gene TRBV20-1; D is undetermined. V shed 3 bases and J shed 1 base, with 13 bases lying between them. Germline CDR1 is DFQATT and CDR2 is SNEGSKA (reference sequence). The length of the CDR3 is 14 residues.

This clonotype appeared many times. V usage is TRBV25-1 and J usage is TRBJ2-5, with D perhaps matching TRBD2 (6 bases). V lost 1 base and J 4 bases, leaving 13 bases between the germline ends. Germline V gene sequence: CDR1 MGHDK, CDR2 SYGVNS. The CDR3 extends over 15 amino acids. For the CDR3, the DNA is TGTGCCAGCAGTGAATCGCGGGGCAACACAGAGACCCAGTACTTC. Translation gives CASSESRGNTETQYF. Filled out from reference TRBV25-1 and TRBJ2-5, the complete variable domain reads EADIYQTPRYLVIGTGKKITLECSQTMGHDKMYWYQQDPGMELHLIHYSYGVNSTEKGDLSSESTVSRIRTEHFPLTLESARPSHTSQYLCASSESRGNTETQYFGPGTRLLVL.

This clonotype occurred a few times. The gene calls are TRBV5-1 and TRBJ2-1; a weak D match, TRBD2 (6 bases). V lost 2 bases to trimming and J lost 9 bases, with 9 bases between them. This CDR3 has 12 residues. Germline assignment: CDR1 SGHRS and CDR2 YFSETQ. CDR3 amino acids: CASSFGGAEQFF. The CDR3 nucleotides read TGCGCCAGCAGCTTCGGAGGGGCTGAGCAGTTCTTC.

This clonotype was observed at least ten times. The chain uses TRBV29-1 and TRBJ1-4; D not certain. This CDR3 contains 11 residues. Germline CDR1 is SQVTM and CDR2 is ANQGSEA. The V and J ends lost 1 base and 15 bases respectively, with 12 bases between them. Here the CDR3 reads CSVEVADRMFF. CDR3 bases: TGCAGCGTTGAAGTCGCGGATAGGATGTTTTTT.

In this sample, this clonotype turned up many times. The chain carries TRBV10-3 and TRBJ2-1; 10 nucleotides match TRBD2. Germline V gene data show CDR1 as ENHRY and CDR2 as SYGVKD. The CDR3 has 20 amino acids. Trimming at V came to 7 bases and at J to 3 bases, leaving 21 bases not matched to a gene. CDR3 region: CAITPYQGLANTMGYNEQFF. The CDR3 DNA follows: TGTGCCATCACCCCCTACCAGGGACTAGCGAATACCATGGGCTACAATGAGCAGTTCTTC.

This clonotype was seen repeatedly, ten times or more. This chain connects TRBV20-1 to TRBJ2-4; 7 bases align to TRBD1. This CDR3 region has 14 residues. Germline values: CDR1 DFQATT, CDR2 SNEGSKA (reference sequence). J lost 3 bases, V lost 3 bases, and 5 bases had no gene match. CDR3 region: CSARTGSVKNIQYF. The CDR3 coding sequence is TGCAGTGCTAGGACAGGGTCGGTCAAAAACATTCAGTACTTC.

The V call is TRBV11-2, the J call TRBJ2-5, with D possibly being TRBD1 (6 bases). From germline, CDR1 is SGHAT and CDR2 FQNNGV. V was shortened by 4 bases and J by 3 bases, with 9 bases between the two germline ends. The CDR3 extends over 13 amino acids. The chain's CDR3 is CASSSHREETQYF. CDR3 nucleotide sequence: TGTGCCAGCAGCTCCCACAGGGAAGAGACCCAGTACTTC.

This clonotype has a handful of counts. The CDR3 sequence: CASSQETSGRGPQYF. The CDR3 DNA follows: TGTGCCAGCAGCCAAGAGACTAGCGGGAGAGGGCCGCAGTATTTT. This chain joins TRBV4-2 and TRBJ2-3; TRBD2 matches 12 bases. The germline CDR1 and CDR2 sequences are LGHNA and YNFKEQ. The trim removed 0 bases at V and 10 bases at J, leaving 5 bases unmatched. The length of the CDR3 is 15 residues.

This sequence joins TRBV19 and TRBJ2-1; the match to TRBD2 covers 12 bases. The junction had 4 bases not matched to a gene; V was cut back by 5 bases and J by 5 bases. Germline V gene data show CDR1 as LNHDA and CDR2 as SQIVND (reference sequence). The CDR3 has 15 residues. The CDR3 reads CASSPRTSGNNEQFF. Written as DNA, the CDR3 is TGTGCCAGTAGTCCCCGGACTAGCGGGAACAATGAGCAGTTCTTC. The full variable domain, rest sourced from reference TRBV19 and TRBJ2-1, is DGGITQSPKYLFRKEGQNVTLSCEQNLNHDAMYWYRQDPGQGLRLIYYSQIVNDFQKGDIAEGYSVSREKKESFPLTVTSAQKNPTAFYLCASSPRTSGNNEQFFGPGTRLTVL.

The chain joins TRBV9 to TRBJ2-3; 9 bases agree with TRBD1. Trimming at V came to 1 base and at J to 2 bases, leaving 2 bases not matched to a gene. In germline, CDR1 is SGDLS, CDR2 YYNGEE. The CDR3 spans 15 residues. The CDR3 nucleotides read TGTGCCAGCAGCGTAAGGACAGGGGCCACAGATACGCAGTATTTT. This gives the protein CASSVRTGATDTQYF.

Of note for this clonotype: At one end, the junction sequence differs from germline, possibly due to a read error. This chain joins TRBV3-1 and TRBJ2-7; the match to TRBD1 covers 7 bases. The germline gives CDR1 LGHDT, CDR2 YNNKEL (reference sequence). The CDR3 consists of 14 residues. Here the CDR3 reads CASSQDRISSEQYF. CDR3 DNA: TGTGCCAGCAGCCAGGACAGGATATCCTCCGAGCAGTACTTC.

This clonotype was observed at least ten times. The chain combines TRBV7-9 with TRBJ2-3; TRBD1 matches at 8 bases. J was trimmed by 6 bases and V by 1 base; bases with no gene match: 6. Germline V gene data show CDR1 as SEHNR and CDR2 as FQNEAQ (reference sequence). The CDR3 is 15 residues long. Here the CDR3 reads CASSLDGQGTDTQYF. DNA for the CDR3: TGTGCCAGCAGCTTAGATGGACAGGGAACGGATACGCAGTATTTT.

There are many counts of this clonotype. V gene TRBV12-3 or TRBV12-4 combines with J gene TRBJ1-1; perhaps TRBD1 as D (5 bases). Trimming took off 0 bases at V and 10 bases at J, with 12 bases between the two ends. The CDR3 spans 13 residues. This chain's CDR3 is CASSLAEGALAFF. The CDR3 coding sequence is TGTGCCAGCAGTTTAGCAGAAGGGGCGTTAGCTTTCTTT.

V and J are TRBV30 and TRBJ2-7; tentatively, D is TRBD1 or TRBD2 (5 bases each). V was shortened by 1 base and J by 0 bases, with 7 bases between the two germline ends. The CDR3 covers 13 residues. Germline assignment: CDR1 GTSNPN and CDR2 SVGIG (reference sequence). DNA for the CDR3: TGTGCCTGGAGTGACGGGGCCTCCTACGAGCAGTACTTC. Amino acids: CAWSDGASYEQYF.

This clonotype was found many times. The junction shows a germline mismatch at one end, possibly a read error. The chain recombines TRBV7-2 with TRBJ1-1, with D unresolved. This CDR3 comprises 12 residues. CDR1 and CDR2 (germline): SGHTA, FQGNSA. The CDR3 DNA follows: TGTGCCAGCAGCTTAGATATGGGGTCCTCATACTTT. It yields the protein CASSLDMGSSYF.

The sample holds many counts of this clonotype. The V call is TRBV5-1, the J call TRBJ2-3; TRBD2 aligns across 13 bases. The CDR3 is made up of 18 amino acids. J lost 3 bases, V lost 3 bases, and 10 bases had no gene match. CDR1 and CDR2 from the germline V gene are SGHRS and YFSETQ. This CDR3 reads CASSSTGTSGIGTDTQYF. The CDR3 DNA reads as TGCGCCAGCAGCTCAACCGGGACTAGCGGGATAGGTACAGATACGCAGTATTTT.

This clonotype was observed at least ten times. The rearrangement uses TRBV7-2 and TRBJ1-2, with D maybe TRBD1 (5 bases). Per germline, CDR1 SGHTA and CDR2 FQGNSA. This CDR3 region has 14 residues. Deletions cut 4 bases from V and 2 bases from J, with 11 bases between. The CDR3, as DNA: TGTGCCAGCAGCTCCGGGACGGGAAACTATGGCTACACCTTC. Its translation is CASSSGTGNYGYTF. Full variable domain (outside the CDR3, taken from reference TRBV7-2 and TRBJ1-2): GAGVSQSPSNKVTEKGKDVELRCDPISGHTALYWYRQSLGQGLEFLIYFQGNSAPDKSGLPSDRFSAERTGGSVSTLTIQRTQQEDSAVYLCASSSGTGNYGYTFGSGTRLTVV.